The 26 T cell receptor beta chains below come from one sample, sequenced in a study of cytomegalovirus exposure and HLA in healthy donors. The study ran its PCR with 60 Vbeta and 13 Jbeta primers. Repertoires were generated with immunoSEQ multiplex PCR, while TCRdb's copy carries only in-frame clones and drops some. Counted here are fewer than 200,000 clones, roughly 13% occurring once; the ten biggest clones make up about 8%. Sequenced sample: PBMCs. All receptors derive from a man over 45 in good health and CMV-seropositive.

This rearrangement joins TRBV5-6 to TRBJ1-1; maybe TRBD1 (6 bases). CDR1 SGHDT and CDR2 YYEEEE come from the germline V gene. Trimming took off 6 bases at V and 4 bases at J, with 25 bases between the two ends. CDR3 length equals 17 residues. CDR3 residues: CASTRGGGVFGSTEAFF. CDR3 DNA: TGTGCCAGCACCCGAGGGGGGGGTGTGTTTGGAAGCACTGAAGCTTTCTTT.

This chain joins TRBV18 and TRBJ1-1; 9 bases agree with TRBD1. Germline-derived CDR1 and CDR2 are KGHSH and LQKENI. V was pared by 6 bases and J by 5 bases, with 10 bases of the junction left unmatched. The CDR3 is 15 amino acids. The CDR3 DNA follows: TGTGCCAGCTCCCTGGGACAGGGCCATGGGACTGAAGCTTTCTTT. Residues: CASSLGQGHGTEAFF.

The chain employs TRBV6-6 and TRBJ2-3; 7 bases are a match to TRBD1. CDR1 MNHNY and CDR2 SVGAGI come from the germline V gene (reference sequence). V gave up 4 bases and J gave up 2 bases; unmatched junction bases: 6. This CDR3 has 15 residues. Here the CDR3 DNA reads TGTGCCAGCAGTTCACCGGGACAGACCACAGATACGCAGTATTTT. It translates to CASSSPGQTTDTQYF.

This clone was counted a few times. V usage is TRBV7-6 and J usage is TRBJ2-5; possible D gene TRBD2, 6 bases. Trimming shortened V by 8 bases and J by 1 base, and 17 bases separated the two germline ends. CDR1 is SGHVS, CDR2 FNYEAQ, per germline. This CDR3 contains 15 residues. The DNA for the CDR3 is TGTGCCAGCGGACTTCTAGCGCGCTTCCAAGAGACCCAGTACTTC. Protein product: CASGLLARFQETQYF. Variable domain in full (rest from reference TRBV7-6 and TRBJ2-5): GAGVSQSPRYKVTKRGQDVALRCDPISGHVSLYWYRQALGQGPEFLTYFNYEAQQDKSGLPNDRFSAERPEGSISTLTIQRTEQRDSAMYRCASGLLARFQETQYFGPGTRLLVL.

This clone occurred a few times. The chain carries TRBV20-1 and TRBJ2-1; D is undetermined. Trimming cost V 3 bases and J 3 bases, with 3 bases left between them. Germline V lookup: CDR1 DFQATT, CDR2 SNEGSKA (reference sequence). The CDR3 has 11 amino acids. For the CDR3, the DNA is TGCAGTGCTAGGTACTACAATGAGCAGTTCTTC. Translating it yields CSARYYNEQFF.

The chain has TRBV18 and TRBJ2-3, with a weak D call TRBD1 (5 bases). Per the germline V gene, CDR1 is KGHSH and CDR2 is LQKENI. Trimming left V 2 bases short and J 0 bases short, with 18 bases between. CDR3 length equals 18 residues. CDR3 residues: CASSPSTESGVSTDTQYF. In DNA, the CDR3 is TGTGCCAGCTCACCATCGACAGAATCTGGTGTTAGCACAGATACGCAGTATTTT.

In this sample, this clone turned up a few times. The chain has TRBV5-1 and TRBJ1-4, with D possibly TRBD1 on 6 matching bases. Germline CDR1 SGHRS, CDR2 YFSETQ. Trimming stripped 4 bases from V and 8 bases from J, with 21 bases between. CDR3 length: 16 residues. This CDR3 reads CASSPQPGGGGEKLFF. The CDR3 coding sequence is TGCGCCAGCAGCCCGCAGCCGGGGGGGGGCGGAGAAAAACTGTTTTTT.

The chain uses TRBV4-3 and TRBJ2-7, with a tentative D call TRBD2 (7 bases). Germline V gene sequence: CDR1 LGHNA, CDR2 YSLEER. Trimming removed 1 base from V and 0 bases from J, with 10 bases in between. This CDR3 comprises 15 residues. Here the CDR3 reads CASSQGGGPSYEQYF. The DNA of the CDR3 is TGCGCCAGCAGCCAAGGGGGGGGGCCCTCCTACGAGCAGTACTTC.

In this sample, this clone turned up a few times. The chain employs TRBV5-4 and TRBJ1-6; D gene uncertain. Germline V gene lookup returns CDR1 SGHNT and CDR2 YYREEE (reference sequence). CDR3 length: 14 amino acids. Between the trimmed V and J ends, which lost 0 bases and 7 bases, there was a span of 8 bases. CDR3 in amino acids: CASSLVDTNSPLHF. In DNA, the CDR3 is TGTGCCAGCAGCTTGGTAGATACCAATTCACCCCTCCACTTT.

The gene calls are TRBV5-4 and TRBJ2-6, with D hard to call. This CDR3 has 14 amino acids. Germline lookup yields CDR1 SGHNT and CDR2 YYREEE (reference sequence). Deletions cut 0 bases from V and 4 bases from J, with 5 bases between. The CDR3 spells CASSLEAGANVLTF. CDR3 DNA: TGTGCCAGCAGCTTGGAAGCCGGGGCCAACGTCCTGACTTTC. Combining the CDR3 with reference TRBV5-4 and TRBJ2-6 gives the whole variable domain ETGVTQSPTHLIKTRGQQVTLRCSSQSGHNTVSWYQQALGQGPQFIFQYYREEENGRGNFPPRFSGLQFPNYSSELNVNALELDDSALYLCASSLEAGANVLTFGAGSRLTVL.

This clone was seen more than once but under ten times. This sequence joins TRBV9 and TRBJ2-2; D is unclear. Looked up from germline, CDR1 is SGDLS and CDR2 is YYNGEE. V lost 0 bases, J lost 5 bases, and 11 bases lay in between. CDR3 size: 15 residues. The CDR3 protein is CASSVASRKTGELFF. The CDR3, as DNA: TGTGCCAGCAGCGTAGCCAGCAGGAAAACCGGGGAGCTGTTTTTT.

The chain combines TRBV2 with TRBJ2-4, with D tentatively TRBD2 (6 bases). V was shortened by 6 bases and J by 0 bases, with 12 bases between the two germline ends. CDR3 length: 15 residues. CDR1 SNHLY and CDR2 FYNNEI come from the germline V gene. The CDR3: CASREGQIAKNIQYF. Here the CDR3 DNA reads TGTGCCAGCAGGGAGGGGCAGATAGCCAAAAACATTCAGTACTTC.

The chain recombines TRBV5-1 with TRBJ2-3; TRBD2 aligns across 13 bases. The V and J ends lost 4 bases and 1 base, in that order; junction bases with no gene match: 6. Germline CDR1 reads SGHRS; CDR2 reads YFSETQ. The CDR3 totals 17 residues. CDR3 bases: TGCGCCAGCAGCCTCCCGACTAGCGGGGGGCGCACAGATACGCAGTATTTT. Protein: CASSLPTSGGRTDTQYF. Full variable domain (missing parts from reference TRBV5-1 and TRBJ2-3): KAGVTQTPRYLIKTRGQQVTLSCSPISGHRSVSWYQQTPGQGLQFLFEYFSETQRNKGNFPGRFSGRQFSNSRSEMNVSTLELGDSALYLCASSLPTSGGRTDTQYFGPGTRLTVL.

The chain uses TRBV5-4 and TRBJ1-4, with 7 positions matching TRBD1. The V segment lost 4 bases and the J segment 3 bases; nucleotides outside the gene matches: 3. The CDR3 sequence is 14 residues long. The germline V gene has CDR1 SGHNT and CDR2 YYREEE (reference sequence). CDR3 coding DNA: TGTGCCAGCAGCAAGGGGGCCTCTAATGAAAAACTGTTTTTT. It yields the protein CASSKGASNEKLFF.

This rearrangement joins TRBV5-6 to TRBJ1-1, with D possibly matching TRBD1 (5 bases). The CDR3 contains 14 residues. Trimming stripped 0 bases from V and 1 base from J, with 7 bases between. The germline V gene encodes CDR1 SGHDT and CDR2 YYEEEE. As DNA, the CDR3 is TGTGCCAGCAGCTTGGCAGGGCGGAACACTGAAGCTTTCTTT. The encoded protein is CASSLAGRNTEAFF. The full variable domain, completed using reference TRBV5-6 and TRBJ1-1, is DAGVTQSPTHLIKTRGQQVTLRCSPKSGHDTVSWYQQALGQGPQFIFQYYEEEERQRGNFPDRFSGHQFPNYSSELNVNALLLGDSALYLCASSLAGRNTEAFFGQGTRLTVV.

This clone was found a few times. This chain's CDR3 is CASSLPGGTNEKLFF. CDR3 DNA sequence: TGTGCCAGCAGTCTTCCAGGGGGCACGAATGAAAAACTGTTTTTT. The chain couples TRBV2 to TRBJ1-4; 8 nucleotides match TRBD1. The CDR3 has 15 residues. Germline loops: CDR1 SNHLY, CDR2 FYNNEI. Trimming cost V 5 bases and J 5 bases; bases outside gene matches: 7.

This clone was picked up a small number of times. The J gene is TRBJ2-5, the V gene TRBV6-5, with 8 bases identical to TRBD2. Per germline, CDR1 MNHEY and CDR2 SVGAGI. V shed 0 bases and J 9 bases; nucleotides not matched to a gene: 12. This CDR3 comprises 16 residues. The CDR3, as DNA: TGTGCCAGCAGTTACTCAGGTCGAGGTCTCGGGGGGGCCCAGTACTTC. Translating it yields CASSYSGRGLGGAQYF.

This chain links TRBV5-4 with TRBJ2-6; TRBD2 aligns across 7 bases. V lost 4 bases and J lost 4; bases outside the gene matches: 11. There are 17 residues in the CDR3. Germline lookup yields CDR1 SGHNT and CDR2 YYREEE (reference sequence). In DNA, the CDR3 is TGTGCCAGCAGCGGAGCGGGGCGGGGAAGGGGGGCCAACGTCCTGACTTTC. Amino acids: CASSGAGRGRGANVLTF.

This clone has a handful of counts. This chain joins TRBV5-4 and TRBJ1-4; the match to TRBD1 covers 7 bases. CDR1 and CDR2 (germline): SGHNT, YYREEE (reference sequence). V shed 4 bases and J 5 bases; nucleotides not matched to a gene: 8. The CDR3 runs to 15 residues. CDR3 residues: CASSPNSGQNEKLFF. The CDR3 region has the DNA TGTGCCAGCAGCCCGAACTCGGGACAGAATGAAAAACTGTTTTTT.

This clone was observed a handful of times. This chain joins TRBV5-1 and TRBJ1-1, with TRBD1 identical over 8 bases. CDR1 and CDR2 from the germline V gene are SGHRS and YFSETQ. After removal of 4 bases from V and 6 bases from J, the junction contained 11 bases not matched to a gene. CDR3 length: 15 amino acids. The CDR3: CASSRKQGVMAEAFF. The CDR3 nucleotides read TGCGCCAGCAGCCGAAAACAGGGGGTGATGGCTGAAGCTTTCTTT.

This clone was seen a handful of times. The rearrangement uses TRBV2 and TRBJ1-5; D call uncertain. This CDR3 has 13 residues. Trimming shortened V by 3 bases and J by 7 bases, and 10 bases separated the two germline ends. Germline V gives CDR1 SNHLY, CDR2 FYNNEI. The chain's CDR3 is CASSDGFRQPQHF. The CDR3 region has the DNA TGTGCCAGCAGTGATGGCTTCAGGCAGCCCCAGCATTTT.

This clone appeared once. The CDR3 sequence is CASQDRVGQPQHF. CDR3 nucleotides: TGTGCCAGTCAGGACAGGGTCGGGCAGCCCCAGCATTTT. The chain carries TRBV19 and TRBJ1-5; TRBD1 matches 8 bases. CDR3 length equals 13 residues. Unmatched junction bases numbered 7, after V lost 8 bases and J lost 7 bases. Per germline, CDR1 LNHDA and CDR2 SQIVND (reference sequence).

In this sample, this clone turned up a few times. The CDR3 spells CASSRSTGFNQPQHF. DNA of the CDR3: TGCGCCAGCAGCCGGTCGACAGGGTTCAATCAGCCCCAGCATTTT. V gene TRBV4-3 combines with J gene TRBJ1-5, with 7 bases identical to TRBD1. CDR1 and CDR2 (germline): LGHNA, YSLEER. Unmatched junction bases numbered 6, after V lost 4 bases and J lost 3 bases. This CDR3 spans 15 amino acids.

The sample holds a few counts of this clone. The J gene is TRBJ2-4, the V gene TRBV5-1, with D perhaps matching TRBD1 (6 bases). CDR1 is SGHRS and CDR2 is YFSETQ in the germline V gene. Trimming removed 4 bases from V and 5 bases from J, with 13 bases in between. The CDR3 runs to 14 residues. The CDR3 region has the DNA TGCGCCAGCAGCCCAGGGGACAAAGAAAACATTCAGTACTTC. This sequence encodes CASSPGDKENIQYF.

This chain links TRBV27 with TRBJ1-5, with D possibly matching TRBD1 (5 bases). The CDR3 runs 15 residues. Germline V lookup: CDR1 MNHEY, CDR2 SMNVEV (reference sequence). V shed 2 bases and J shed 0 bases, with 8 bases lying between them. CDR3: CASSLAGGSNQPQHF. Here the CDR3 DNA reads TGTGCCAGCAGTTTAGCGGGGGGTAGCAATCAGCCCCAGCATTTT.

This clone was observed a few times. The rearrangement links TRBV27 to TRBJ1-1; no clear D. Trimming removed 1 base at V and 1 base at J, with 7 bases between. The CDR3 consists of 14 residues. Germline V gives CDR1 MNHEY, CDR2 SMNVEV (reference sequence). The CDR3 DNA reads TGTGCCAGCAGTTTATTGGCGGGGAACACTGAAGCTTTCTTT. It encodes CASSLLAGNTEAFF.